The T cell receptor (beta chain) described here comes from a study of cytomegalovirus exposure and HLA in healthy donors. Findings and caveats of the study: An Asian-associated ancestry cluster reportedly showed fewer N-insertions than the approximately 670-donor mean in a later analysis. Evidence from a later analysis indicated that most CMV-associated TCR beta chains looked HLA-restricted. An analysis that was carried out later associated some 17,000 TCR beta sequences with HLA alleles at 0.05 false discovery rate.

Points on this clone: Its antigen is undetermined.

The CDR3 is 15 amino acids. CDR1 is MDHEN, CDR2 SYDVKM, per germline. Trimming pared 5 bases from V and 0 bases from J, leaving 13 bases between. Primers: 60 Vbeta forward and 13 Jbeta reverse. Using immunoSEQ multiplex PCR, the repertoire was profiled, and TCRdb retains in-frame clones only, with some absent. Among about 190,000 clones listed, 84% were seen once. Source material: PBMCs. The chain combines TRBV28 with TRBJ1-1; possibly TRBD1 for D (6 bases). The TCR comes from a boy aged 5-17 years in good health and CMV-seronegative. The CDR3 region has the DNA TGTGCCAGCAGTATAATGGACAGCATGAACACTGAAGCTTTCTTT. Translation: CASSIMDSMNTEAFF. Full variable domain (outside the CDR3, taken from reference TRBV28 and TRBJ1-1): DVKVTQSSRYLVKRTGEKVFLECVQDMDHENMFWYRQDPGLGLRLIYFSYDVKMKEKGDIPEGYSVSREKKERFSLILESASTNQTSMYLCASSIMDSMNTEAFFGQGTRLTVV.